Below, 18 T cell receptor beta chains from the same sample are listed, as sequenced in a study of blood T cell repertoires in COVID-19. Sequenced by immunoSEQ multiplex PCR; TCRdb stores in-frame clones only, minus some. The table shows approximately 350,000 clones, with around 87% occurring only once. Material for sequencing was peripheral blood. The receptor set was obtained from a woman in her forties or fifties with COVID-19, enrolled during active disease.

This clone was recorded many times. V is TRBV5-1 and J is TRBJ2-5; 8 bases agree with TRBD1. The CDR3 length is 15 residues. Germline V gene sequence: CDR1 SGHRS, CDR2 YFSETQ. The ends lost 6 bases at V and 3 bases at J; junction bases unmatched: 10. CDR3 region: CASNYRQGLEETQYF. The CDR3 nucleotides read TGCGCCAGCAACTATCGACAGGGGTTGGAAGAGACCCAGTACTTC. Full variable domain (rest looked up from reference TRBV5-1 and TRBJ2-5): KAGVTQTPRYLIKTRGQQVTLSCSPISGHRSVSWYQQTPGQGLQFLFEYFSETQRNKGNFPGRFSGRQFSNSRSEMNVSTLELGDSALYLCASNYRQGLEETQYFGPGTRLLVL.

This chain connects TRBV5-1 to TRBJ2-3; tentatively, D is TRBD2 (6 bases). The CDR3 has 15 amino acids. The V gene lost 4 bases and the J gene lost 1 base, with 13 bases spanning the gap. The V gene's germline CDR1 is SGHRS and CDR2 YFSETQ. CDR3 in amino acids: CASSPRGFGTDTQYF. DNA of the CDR3: TGCGCCAGCAGCCCGCGGGGTTTTGGCACAGATACGCAGTATTTT.

In DNA form, the CDR3 reads TGTGCCACCAGTGACCCCACGGGGGAACGGGGGGCCAACGTCCTGACTTTC. Amino acid sequence: CATSDPTGERGANVLTF. V usage is TRBV24-1 and J usage is TRBJ2-6; D possibly corresponds to TRBD2 (6 bases). V lost 4 bases, J lost 4 bases, and 16 bases lay in between. There are 17 residues in the CDR3. Per the germline V gene, CDR1 is KGHDR and CDR2 is SFDVKD.

The chain couples TRBV30 to TRBJ2-3; D remains ambiguous. Germline-derived CDR1 and CDR2 are GTSNPN and SVGIG (reference sequence). V lost 0 bases, J lost 1 base, and 5 bases lay in between. This CDR3 is built from 13 residues. The CDR3 region has the DNA TGTGCCTGGAGTGTATCGGGCACAGATACGCAGTATTTT. Protein sequence: CAWSVSGTDTQYF.

This sequence joins TRBV19 and TRBJ2-7; 10 bases fit TRBD1. After removal of 6 bases from V and 0 bases from J, the junction contained 8 bases not matched to a gene. From germline, CDR1 is LNHDA and CDR2 SQIVND (reference sequence). This CDR3 is built from 16 residues. Written as DNA, the CDR3 is TGTGCCAGTAGACAAGCCTGGACAGGGGGCTCCTACGAGCAGTACTTC. Protein sequence: CASRQAWTGGSYEQYF. Supplemented by reference TRBV19 and TRBJ2-7, the full variable domain reads DGGITQSPKYLFRKEGQNVTLSCEQNLNHDAMYWYRQDPGQGLRLIYYSQIVNDFQKGDIAEGYSVSREKKESFPLTVTSAQKNPTAFYLCASRQAWTGGSYEQYFGPGTRLTVT.

This rearrangement joins TRBV6-6 to TRBJ1-2; TRBD1 matches 7 bases. V lost 5 bases and J lost 6; bases outside the gene matches: 9. The CDR3 has 14 amino acids. The germline gives CDR1 MNHNY, CDR2 SVGAGI (reference sequence). The CDR3 region is CASSPRTGEHGYTF. Written as DNA, the CDR3 is TGTGCCAGCAGTCCCCGGACAGGAGAACATGGCTACACCTTC.

The V call is TRBV7-9, the J call TRBJ2-7; a possible D gene is TRBD1 (5 bases). The CDR3 runs 13 residues. V dropped 5 bases and J dropped 3 bases, with 11 bases sitting between them. Germline CDR1 SEHNR, CDR2 FQNEAQ (reference sequence). Here the CDR3 DNA reads TGTGCCAGCAGCCTCCAGGGAAACTACGAGCAGTACTTC. It translates to CASSLQGNYEQYF.

The chain combines TRBV11-1 with TRBJ2-5, with TRBD1 as a possible D gene (5 bases). The length of the CDR3 is 13 residues. CDR1 and CDR2 from the germline V gene are SGHAT and FQDESV (reference sequence). V was shortened by 5 bases and J by 5 bases, with 12 bases between the two germline ends. In nucleotides, the CDR3 is TGTGCCAGCAGCCAGCCAGGGATGGAGACCCAGTACTTC. It codes for CASSQPGMETQYF.

The chain employs TRBV3-1 (or the pseudogene TRBV3-2) and TRBJ2-1; no definite D call. V lost 1 base and J lost 2, with 9 bases in between. This CDR3 is 15 amino acids long. Germline CDR1 and CDR2: LGHDT and YNNKEL (reference sequence). The CDR3 here is CASSQAFLTYNEQFF. For the CDR3, the DNA is TGTGCCAGCAGCCAAGCTTTCCTTACCTACAATGAGCAGTTCTTC.

This chain joins TRBV13 and TRBJ2-5, with 7 bases identical to TRBD1. Losses at the gene ends were 3 bases for V and 1 base for J; bases not matched to a gene: 2. This CDR3 is 14 amino acids long. Per germline, CDR1 PRHDT and CDR2 FYEKMQ (reference sequence). The CDR3 sequence is CASSFGDSQETQYF. The CDR3 coding sequence is TGTGCCAGCAGCTTTGGGGACAGCCAAGAGACCCAGTACTTC.

The chain couples TRBV24-1 to TRBJ2-3; possibly TRBD1 for D (7 bases). V lost 9 bases and J 0 bases, leaving 12 bases between the germline ends. In germline, CDR1 is KGHDR, CDR2 SFDVKD. This CDR3 comprises 14 residues. The CDR3 coding sequence is TGTGCCACCGGGCAGGGGGGAAGCACAGATACGCAGTATTTT. Its translation is CATGQGGSTDTQYF.

The rearrangement uses TRBV7-2 and TRBJ2-7, with a tentative D call TRBD1 (5 bases). The V end lost 2 bases, the J end lost 3 bases, and 14 bases lay between the germline ends. CDR1 SGHTA and CDR2 FQGNSA come from the germline V gene. The CDR3 contains 15 residues. The DNA of the CDR3 is TGTGCCAGCAGCTTACCGCAGGGCATTTACTACGAGCAGTACTTC. It yields the protein CASSLPQGIYYEQYF.

The J gene is TRBJ1-1, the V gene TRBV28; D not resolved. The V end lost 8 bases, the J end lost 8 bases, and 15 bases lay between the germline ends. Per germline, CDR1 MDHEN and CDR2 SYDVKM. The CDR3 consists of 12 residues. The CDR3 DNA follows: TGTGCCAGCGCCACTTATCATGTAGAAGCTTTCTTT. Its protein product is CASATYHVEAFF.

V and J are TRBV10-2 and TRBJ2-7, with 9 bases lining up with TRBD2. Germline V gives CDR1 WSHSY, CDR2 SAAADI. This CDR3 comprises 15 residues. Trimming took 6 bases from V and 0 from J; bases not matched to a gene: 6. The CDR3 DNA follows: TGCGCCAGCAGCTACTCTAGCGGGACCTCCTACGAGCAGTACTTC. This encodes CASSYSSGTSYEQYF.

This clone was detected once. The rearrangement links TRBV19 to TRBJ2-3, with 7 bases that match TRBD2. J was trimmed by 7 bases and V by 4 bases; bases with no gene match: 8. Germline-derived CDR1 and CDR2 are LNHDA and SQIVND (reference sequence). The CDR3 runs to 14 residues. DNA for the CDR3: TGTGCCAGTAGTAACCGGAGGGAGGGGAATACGCAGTATTTT. Translating gives CASSNRREGNTQYF.

The chain couples TRBV5-1 to TRBJ2-5; TRBD2 aligns across 11 bases. CDR3 length equals 14 residues. Germline CDR1 reads SGHRS; CDR2 reads YFSETQ. The V segment lost 1 base and the J segment 5 bases; nucleotides outside the gene matches: 1. The DNA for the CDR3 is TGCGCCAGCAGCTTGACTAGCGGGAGTGAGACCCAGTACTTC. As protein: CASSLTSGSETQYF. The full variable domain, rest sourced from reference TRBV5-1 and TRBJ2-5, is KAGVTQTPRYLIKTRGQQVTLSCSPISGHRSVSWYQQTPGQGLQFLFEYFSETQRNKGNFPGRFSGRQFSNSRSEMNVSTLELGDSALYLCASSLTSGSETQYFGPGTRLLVL.

The chain carries TRBV19 and TRBJ2-1, with 13 bases fitting TRBD2. The CDR3 consists of 14 residues. From germline, CDR1 is LNHDA and CDR2 SQIVND (reference sequence). Trimming cost V 3 bases and J 8 bases; bases outside gene matches: 1. CDR3 sequence (DNA): TGTGCCAGTAGTATTGGACTAGCGGGAGATGAGCAGTTCTTC. Translating it yields CASSIGLAGDEQFF.

A single count supports this clone. The V and J genes are TRBV7-9 and TRBJ1-3; TRBD1 matches 8 bases. Trimming removed 3 bases from V and 3 bases from J; junction bases left unmatched: 1. CDR3 length: 14 amino acids. In germline, CDR1 is SEHNR, CDR2 FQNEAQ (reference sequence). CDR3 protein: CASSLTGVGNTIYF. The CDR3 DNA is TGTGCCAGCAGCTTGACAGGGGTTGGAAACACCATATATTTT.